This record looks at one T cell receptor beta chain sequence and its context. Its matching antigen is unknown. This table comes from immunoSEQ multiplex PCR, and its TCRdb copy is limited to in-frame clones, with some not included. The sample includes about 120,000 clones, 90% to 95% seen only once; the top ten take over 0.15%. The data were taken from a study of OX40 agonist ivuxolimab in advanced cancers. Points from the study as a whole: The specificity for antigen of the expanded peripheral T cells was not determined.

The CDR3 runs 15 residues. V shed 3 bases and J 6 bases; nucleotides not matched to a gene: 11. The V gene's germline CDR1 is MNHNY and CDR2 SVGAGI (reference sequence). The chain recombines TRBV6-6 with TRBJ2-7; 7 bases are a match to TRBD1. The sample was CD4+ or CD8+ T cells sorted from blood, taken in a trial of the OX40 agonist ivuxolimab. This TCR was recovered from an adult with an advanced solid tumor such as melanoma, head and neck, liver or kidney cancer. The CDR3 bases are TGTGCCAGCAGTTATACGGCCGGGACAGCTGTCGAGCAGTACTTC. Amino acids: CASSYTAGTAVEQYF.